A single sample is the source of the 24 T cell receptor delta chains below, sequenced in a study of Vδ1+ human thymocytes. Overall study findings and caveats: In the thymus, TRG and TRD repertoires looked highly polyclonal with Gaussian CDR3 lengths.

The template was reverse-transcribed extracted RNA. CDR3 amplicons came from multiplex PCR with pooled V-gene forward and constant-region reverse primers. TCRdb repeated clone calling on the multiplex PCR reads with CATT. Of around 23,000 delta-chain clones listed, 6.5% to 8% are singletons. These TCRs' antigens remain unknown. The sequenced sample was Vdelta1+ gamma-delta thymocytes from the thymus. Subset described: FACS-sorted CD3+ TCRalphabeta- TCRVdelta1+ TCRVdelta2- thymocytes. Receptors were obtained from a girl in the first two years of life who had congenital heart surgery.

This clone counts as medium-sized. The J gene is TRDJ1, the V gene TRDV2; 7 nucleotides line up with TRDD3. J was trimmed by 4 bases and V by 3 bases; bases with no gene match: 7. CDR3 length: 14 residues. Germline V gene data show CDR1 as GEAIGNYY and CDR2 as EKD. CDR3 protein: CACDLDWGHDKLIF. The CDR3 region has the DNA TGTGCCTGTGACTTAGACTGGGGCCACGATAAACTCATCTTT.

There are a few counts of this clone. This may stem from a read error, because a much larger clone lies one nucleotide away. Other DNA variants within this sample encode the same CDR3. This rearrangement joins TRDV2 to TRDJ3, with 9 bases lining up with TRDD3. CDR3 length equals 19 residues. Germline V CDR1 and CDR2: GEAIGNYY, EKD. The CDR3, as DNA: TGCGCCTGTGACAAAGTACTGGGGGAGAGCTCCTGGGACACCCGACAGATGTTTTTC. It codes for CACDKVLGESSWDTRQMFF.

This rearrangement joins TRDV1 to TRDJ1; 11 positions agree with TRDD3. The J gene is not listed in TCRdb, so it was assigned here from a DNA match to germline. V was clipped by 9 bases and J by 0 bases; unmatched bases: 18. Looked up from germline, CDR1 is TSWWSYY and CDR2 is QGS. This CDR3 has 19 residues. The CDR3 coding sequence is TGTGCTCTCGAAGGCCCTCCGTTTGGGGGATACGCCCACACCGATAAACTCATCTTT. It encodes CALEGPPFGGYAHTDKLIF.

In this sample, this clone turned up a few times. V usage is TRDV1 and J usage is TRDJ1; 12 nucleotides match TRDD3. Germline lookup yields CDR1 TSWWSYY and CDR2 QGS. The V segment lost 0 bases and the J segment 0 bases; nucleotides outside the gene matches: 29. The CDR3 is 26 amino acids. The CDR3 loop is CALGELGRRRPTRRLGDTQDTDKLIF. The CDR3 coding sequence is TGTGCTCTTGGGGAACTAGGTCGGAGGAGGCCCACGCGCCGACTGGGGGATACTCAGGACACCGATAAACTCATCTTT.

The chain is built from TRDV1 and TRDJ1; D tentatively fits TRDD2 or TRDD3 (6 bases each). Germline CDR1 is TSWWSYY and CDR2 is QGS. The CDR3 is 18 amino acids. V was shortened by 2 bases and J by 11 bases, with 30 bases between the two germline ends. The CDR3 loop is CALGETVLRLRSWGVLIF. The CDR3 DNA follows: TGTGCTCTTGGGGAAACCGTCCTACGCCTCCGATCGTGGGGGGTGCTCATCTTT.

The J gene is given as TRDJ1, and the V gene is not called; the D segment call TRDD3 is taken from the table without a DNA check. The CDR3 covers 22 residues. CDR3 sequence reads: CALGAPLSLGIRRRTYTDKLIF. The DNA for the CDR3 is TGTGCTCTTGGGGCACCCTTAAGTCTGGGGATTAGAAGGAGAACGTACACCGATAAACTCATCTTT.

This clone has more than one count but fewer than ten. The chain has TRDV1 and TRDJ1; D gene unclear. This CDR3 has 15 amino acids. CDR1 and CDR2 (germline): TSWWSYY, QGS. V lost 2 bases, J lost 0 bases, and 10 bases lay in between. Here the CDR3 reads CALGEKVRYTDKLIF. Written as DNA, the CDR3 is TGTGCTCTTGGGGAAAAAGTGCGGTACACCGATAAACTCATCTTT.

This chain links TRDV1 with TRDJ1, with 9 bases that match TRDD3. From germline, CDR1 is TSWWSYY and CDR2 QGS. The CDR3 totals 18 residues. J was trimmed by 7 bases and V by 2 bases; bases with no gene match: 17. The CDR3 bases are TGTGCTCTTGGGGAATTTTTGTTTGGACTGGGGGACCACGCTAAACTCATCTTT. Translated: CALGEFLFGLGDHAKLIF.

The J gene corresponds to TRDJ1; a V gene call is absent. This CDR3 is built from 13 residues. CDR3 in amino acids: CALGELPPGELIF. The CDR3 nucleotides are TGTGCTCTTGGGGAACTCCCCCCCGGGGAACTCATCTTT.

The chain carries TRDV1 and TRDJ1; D might be TRDD3 (5 bases). The J gene comes from matching the DNA to germline here; TCRdb lacks it. The V end was cut by 2 bases, the J end by 0 bases, with 22 bases between. Germline assignment: CDR1 TSWWSYY and CDR2 QGS. The CDR3 loop spans 19 amino acids. The CDR3 bases are TGTGCTCTTGGGGAAAGGGTTGAGGGGACCCGGCAGGACACCGATAAACTCATCTTT. It codes for CALGERVEGTRQDTDKLIF.

This sequence joins TRDV1 and TRDJ1, with TRDD3 matching over 9 bases. The trim removed 4 bases at V and 5 bases at J, leaving 17 bases unmatched. Germline V gene data show CDR1 as TSWWSYY and CDR2 as QGS. This CDR3 spans 18 amino acids. This CDR3 is CALGVPAFYGDTPDKLIF. The CDR3 DNA reads TGTGCTCTTGGGGTCCCGGCCTTCTACGGGGATACGCCGGATAAACTCATCTTT.

The chain joins TRDV1 to TRDJ1, with 8 bases aligning to TRDD3. J was trimmed by 1 base and V by 0 bases; bases with no gene match: 19. The CDR3 is made up of 21 amino acids. Germline V CDR1 and CDR2: TSWWSYY, QGS. The DNA of the CDR3 is TGTGCTCTTGGGGAACTCGGCCCTACGGTCCGGGGGATAAGTTCCACCGATAAACTCATCTTT. As protein: CALGELGPTVRGISSTDKLIF.

V is TRDV1 and J is TRDJ1, with TRDD3 matching over 7 bases. This CDR3 spans 17 amino acids. Losses at the gene ends were 1 base for V and 0 bases for J; bases not matched to a gene: 8. The germline V gene encodes CDR1 TSWWSYY and CDR2 QGS. CDR3 DNA sequence: TGTGCTCTTGGGGAACGTCCCCACTGGGGCTACACCGATAAACTCATCTTT. Residues: CALGERPHWGYTDKLIF.

V gene TRDV1 combines with J gene TRDJ1; 9 bases map to TRDD3. The CDR3 has 21 amino acids. Germline V CDR1 and CDR2: TSWWSYY, QGS. The V and J ends lost 2 bases and 0 bases, in that order; junction bases with no gene match: 19. CDR3: CALGEGFLLGDNLWYTDKLIF. The CDR3 coding sequence is TGTGCTCTTGGGGAAGGTTTCCTACTGGGGGACAACCTCTGGTACACCGATAAACTCATCTTT.

This clone was observed a handful of times. J is TRDJ1 and V is TRDV1; 10 positions agree with TRDD3. This CDR3 is built from 19 residues. Trimming removed 4 bases from V and 0 bases from J; junction bases left unmatched: 14. Per germline, CDR1 TSWWSYY and CDR2 QGS. In DNA, the CDR3 is TGTGCTCTTGGGGCCCACCTAGCCACTGGGGGATGGAACACCGATAAACTCATCTTT. Encoded protein: CALGAHLATGGWNTDKLIF.

This clone was counted only a few times. The genes are TRDV1 and TRDJ1; 7 nucleotides agree with TRDD3. This CDR3 contains 23 residues. Per germline, CDR1 TSWWSYY and CDR2 QGS. The trim removed 3 bases at V and 0 bases at J, leaving 28 bases unmatched. CDR3 in amino acids: CALGDVRHHTITGEFSDTDKLIF. In nucleotides, the CDR3 is TGTGCTCTTGGGGACGTCCGTCACCATACGATTACTGGGGAGTTCTCGGACACCGATAAACTCATCTTT.

This clone was seen more than once but under ten times. The chain is built from TRDV1 and TRDJ1; D call uncertain. The CDR3 extends over 19 amino acids. V was shortened by 5 bases and J by 7 bases, with 32 bases between the two germline ends. The germline gives CDR1 TSWWSYY, CDR2 QGS. CDR3 loop: CALGTPSPFFQGTQRKLIF. CDR3 in DNA: TGTGCTCTTGGGACCCCCTCCCCCTTTTTTCAAGGGACGCAGCGTAAACTCATCTTT.

V and J are TRDV1 and TRDJ1; 9 nucleotides line up with TRDD2. Here the J gene came from matching the DNA to germline, since TCRdb omits it. Germline V gene sequence: CDR1 TSWWSYY, CDR2 QGS. The ends lost 0 bases at V and 1 base at J; junction bases unmatched: 15. The length of the CDR3 is 20 residues. CDR3 DNA: TGTGCTCTTGGGGAACTGCACTTCCTTCCTACGAAACAAGTCACCGATAAACTCATCTTT. Translation: CALGELHFLPTKQVTDKLIF.

This clone was detected only a few times. The J gene is TRDJ1, the V gene TRDV1; D call uncertain. The V end was cut by 7 bases, the J end by 0 bases, with 21 bases between. Germline CDR1 is TSWWSYY and CDR2 is QGS. The CDR3 runs to 17 residues. The CDR3 DNA follows: TGTGCTCTTGTTCGTCCCCGTATTATGCGGTACACCGATAAACTCATCTTT. Encoded protein: CALVRPRIMRYTDKLIF.

This chain links TRDV1 with TRDJ1; TRDD3 might be the D (6 bases). V was shortened by 2 bases and J by 1 base, with 41 bases between the two germline ends. The germline V gene has CDR1 TSWWSYY and CDR2 QGS. This CDR3 has 25 amino acids. The CDR3 spells CALGERHKSDLPWGLKGLSTDKLIF. CDR3 nucleotides: TGTGCTCTTGGGGAAAGGCACAAGTCCGACCTACCCTGGGGCCTAAAGGGCCTAAGCACCGATAAACTCATCTTT.

This chain joins TRDV1 and TRDJ1; no clear D gene. Germline lookup yields CDR1 TSWWSYY and CDR2 QGS. V was pared by 2 bases and J by 0 bases, with 34 bases between. This CDR3 region has 23 residues. The CDR3 region is CALGERVRRIPVETSPYTDKLIF. In DNA, the CDR3 is TGTGCTCTTGGGGAAAGGGTACGACGTATCCCTGTCGAAACCTCCCCGTACACCGATAAACTCATCTTT.

The rearrangement links TRDV1 to TRDJ1, with a weak D call TRDD3 (5 bases). Looked up from germline, CDR1 is TSWWSYY and CDR2 is QGS. This CDR3 has 18 residues. Trimming removed 0 bases at V and 1 base at J, with 18 bases between. The CDR3 here is CALGELRVYWPPTDKLIF. DNA of the CDR3: TGTGCTCTTGGGGAACTTCGCGTCTACTGGCCTCCCACCGATAAACTCATCTTT.

This chain connects TRDV2 to TRDJ2, with 7 positions matching TRDD3. Germline matching of the DNA provided the J gene here, since TCRdb leaves it blank. V shed 2 bases and J 4 bases; nucleotides not matched to a gene: 6. The CDR3 totals 15 residues. Germline CDR1 GEAIGNYY, CDR2 EKD. The CDR3 reads CACDNLGVKTAQLFF. The DNA for the CDR3 is TGTGCCTGTGACAATCTGGGGGTAAAGACAGCACAACTCTTCTTT.

This chain joins TRDV1 and TRDJ1; D possibly corresponds to TRDD3 (6 bases). V lost 4 bases and J 0 bases, leaving 12 bases between the germline ends. CDR1 is TSWWSYY, CDR2 QGS, per germline. This CDR3 is built from 15 residues. The CDR3 DNA sequence: TGTGCTCTTGGGGCCCCCATGGGGGACACCGATAAACTCATCTTT. This translates into CALGAPMGDTDKLIF.